The next 19 T cell receptor beta chains were all read from a single sample in a study of liver allograft versus peripheral blood T cells. Study-level information: Within transplanted livers, the T cell receptor repertoires were examined and compared against the repertoires present in the peripheral blood of liver transplant recipients.

TCRdb redid the calling of the reads with MiXCR, one entry per CDR3 protein. The sample shows some 6,100 distinct CDR3 sequences, 15% to 20% of them seen only once. These receptors were obtained from a human patient who had a liver transplant. The T cells may come from the graft donor.

This clonotype was detected a few times. The chain joins TRBV7-9 to TRBJ1-2; D unclear. There are 13 residues in the CDR3. Germline V gene data show CDR1 as SEHNR and CDR2 as FQNEAQ (reference sequence). With 3 bases removed from V and 8 bases from J, the gap between germline ends came to 13 bases. Here the CDR3 reads CASSLGRVEGYTF. For the CDR3, the DNA is TGTGCCAGCAGCTTGGGGAGGGTAGAAGGCTACACCTTC.

This clonotype is medium-sized in the sample. The chain links TRBV6-1 to TRBJ1-4; TRBD1 might be the D (5 bases). Germline V gives CDR1 MNHNS, CDR2 SASEGT. The germline V and J ends were trimmed by 8 bases and 7 bases, with 17 bases remaining between them. This CDR3 is built from 14 residues. CDR3 amino acids: CASATGEGSEKLFF. The CDR3 DNA reads TGTGCCAGCGCCACAGGAGAGGGAAGTGAAAAACTGTTTTTT.

This clonotype has a single count. This chain links TRBV20-1 with TRBJ1-4, with D tentatively TRBD1 (5 bases). Trimming left V 6 bases short and J 8 bases short, with 22 bases between. The CDR3 consists of 15 residues. Germline CDR1 DFQATT, CDR2 SNEGSKA (reference sequence). The CDR3 DNA reads TGCAGTGCCCCCCCCCGGGGCGGGGGAGCCGAAAAACTGTTTTTT. Protein sequence: CSAPPRGGGAEKLFF.

This clonotype was seen only a few times. In nucleotides, the CDR3 is TGTGCCACTGAAACAGGAGGCGGCAATCAGCCCCAGCATTTT. Encoded protein: CATETGGGNQPQHF. The genes are TRBV6-2 or TRBV6-3 and TRBJ1-5; D is possibly TRBD1 (5 bases). V dropped 10 bases and J dropped 2 bases, with 15 bases sitting between them. CDR1 MNHEY and CDR2 SVGEGT come from the germline V gene. The CDR3 consists of 14 residues.

This clonotype appeared many times. V gene TRBV5-6 combines with J gene TRBJ1-2; a weak D match, TRBD1 (5 bases). CDR3 length equals 12 residues. The ends were cut back, 4 bases at V and 7 bases at J, with 11 bases in the middle. Germline V gene sequence: CDR1 SGHDT, CDR2 YYEEEE. CDR3 nucleotide sequence: TGTGCCAGCAGCGAGGGGATCTTTGGCTACACCTTC. This gives the protein CASSEGIFGYTF.

J is TRBJ1-1 and V is TRBV2; unclear D gene. V gave up 7 bases and J gave up 5 bases, with 5 bases separating them. The CDR3 is made up of 10 amino acids. CDR1 is SNHLY, CDR2 FYNNEI, per germline. The CDR3 spells CASIGTEAFF. The CDR3 bases are TGTGCCAGCATCGGGACTGAAGCTTTCTTT.

In its sample, this clonotype was seen many times. The chain is built from TRBV27 and TRBJ2-7, with no clear D. Germline V gene lookup returns CDR1 MNHEY and CDR2 SMNVEV (reference sequence). The germline V and J ends were trimmed by 4 bases and 2 bases, with 9 bases remaining between them. This CDR3 has 13 residues. The CDR3 reads CASSYGEAYEQYF. For the CDR3, the DNA is TGTGCCAGCAGTTATGGGGAAGCCTACGAGCAGTACTTC.

This clonotype came up a few times. The chain recombines TRBV13 with TRBJ2-7, with TRBD1 matching over 9 bases. The germline V gene has CDR1 PRHDT and CDR2 FYEKMQ (reference sequence). The CDR3 has 13 residues. Trimming at V came to 4 bases and at J to 3 bases, leaving 1 base not matched to a gene. The CDR3 here is CASSWGQGYEQYF. As DNA, the CDR3 is TGTGCCAGCAGCTGGGGACAGGGCTACGAGCAGTACTTC.

This clonotype was detected many times. V gene TRBV6-6 combines with J gene TRBJ2-1; tentatively, D is TRBD2 (6 bases). Germline assignment: CDR1 MNHNY and CDR2 SVGAGI (reference sequence). The CDR3 covers 15 residues. Trimming cost V 3 bases and J 6 bases, with 15 bases left between them. The CDR3 DNA sequence: TGTGCCAGCAGTTATTGGGACTCCCGTGGCAATGAGCAGTTCTTC. Amino acid sequence: CASSYWDSRGNEQFF.

This clonotype was counted at least ten times. The V call is TRBV19, the J call TRBJ1-5; maybe TRBD1 (6 bases). V lost 6 bases to trimming and J lost 3 bases, with 18 bases between them. Germline V gives CDR1 LNHDA, CDR2 SQIVND (reference sequence). The CDR3 spans 16 residues. In DNA, the CDR3 is TGTGCCAGTAGGCAGTTTCCTGGACAGTTCAATCAGCCCCAGCATTTT. Amino acids: CASRQFPGQFNQPQHF.

This clonotype was observed a few times. The chain links TRBV12-3 or TRBV12-4 to TRBJ2-1, with 8 positions matching TRBD2. Unmatched junction bases numbered 12, after V lost 3 bases and J lost 8 bases. The CDR3 covers 16 residues. In nucleotides, the CDR3 is TGTGCCAGCAGTTTGACCCCCGGGGGGGGCTGGTATGAGCAGTTCTTC. This codes for CASSLTPGGGWYEQFF.

This clonotype was detected only a few times. The V gene is TRBV7-9, the J gene TRBJ1-2, with 10 bases lining up with TRBD1. The CDR3 length is 14 residues. Germline assignment: CDR1 SEHNR and CDR2 FQNEAQ (reference sequence). Trimming cost V 10 bases and J 4 bases; bases outside gene matches: 9. In DNA form, the CDR3 reads TGTGCCATCGCCGGGGGACAGGGGATCTATGGCTACACCTTC. Protein sequence: CAIAGGQGIYGYTF.

The J gene is TRBJ2-7, the V gene TRBV10-3, with no clear D. CDR1 ENHRY and CDR2 SYGVKD come from the germline V gene. Trimming shortened V by 8 bases and J by 0 bases, and 14 bases separated the two germline ends. This CDR3 has 14 amino acids. The CDR3 spells CAISLAGSSYEQYF. The CDR3 DNA follows: TGTGCCATCTCTTTGGCAGGTAGCTCCTACGAGCAGTACTTC.

This clonotype occurred many times. The chain links TRBV6-5 to TRBJ1-1, with 8 nucleotides matching TRBD1. V gave up 4 bases and J gave up 3 bases; unmatched junction bases: 7. CDR3 length equals 15 residues. CDR1 MNHEY and CDR2 SVGAGI come from the germline V gene. CDR3 region: CASSLQGEGYTEAFF. CDR3 sequence (DNA): TGTGCCAGCAGTTTACAGGGGGAGGGGTACACTGAAGCTTTCTTT.

In this sample, this clonotype turned up a few times. The rearrangement joins TRBV6-6 to TRBJ2-7, with D uncertain. The length of the CDR3 is 13 residues. Germline V gene lookup returns CDR1 MNHNY and CDR2 SVGAGI (reference sequence). The ends were cut back, 8 bases at V and 2 bases at J, with 13 bases in the middle. CDR3 protein: CASGPLLAYEQYF. DNA of the CDR3: TGTGCCAGCGGACCTCTCTTAGCCTACGAGCAGTACTTC.

This clonotype was counted between two and nine times. The rearrangement links TRBV5-6 to TRBJ1-4; D is unclear. V lost 5 bases to trimming and J lost 4 bases, with 3 bases between them. This CDR3 has 11 amino acids. Germline assignment: CDR1 SGHDT and CDR2 YYEEEE. Here the CDR3 DNA reads TGTGCCAGCAGTATTAATGAAAAACTGTTTTTT. Its translation: CASSINEKLFF.

The genes are TRBV6-7 and TRBJ1-4; the match to TRBD1 covers 8 bases. TRBV6-7 is labeled an ORF, and its function is uncertain. This CDR3 is 17 amino acids long. J gave up 7 bases and V 2 bases, and 12 bases lay outside the gene matches. DNA for the CDR3: TGTGCCAGCAGTTACACGAGGGACAGGCTATTTAGTGAAAAACTGTTTTTT. This codes for CASSYTRDRLFSEKLFF.

V is TRBV6-2 or TRBV6-3 and J is TRBJ2-7; 7 bases are a match to TRBD1. The CDR3 spans 14 residues. Trimming removed 6 bases from V and 3 bases from J; junction bases left unmatched: 8. Looked up from germline, CDR1 is MNHEY and CDR2 is SVGEGT. The DNA of the CDR3 is TGTGCCAGCAGGTCGACAGGGCGTGACTACGAGCAGTACTTC. It encodes CASRSTGRDYEQYF.

With respect to this clonotype: This sequence may be a read error, since a much larger clone differs from it by one base. DNA of the CDR3: TGTGCCAGCAGTTCTCTCACTGAAGCTTTATTT. Encoded protein: CASSSLTEALF. J is TRBJ1-1 and V is TRBV6-2 or TRBV6-3; D gene unclear. Germline V gene sequence: CDR1 MNHEY, CDR2 SVGEGT. The CDR3 covers 11 residues.